This T cell receptor (beta chain) was found in a study of PD-1 blockade in mismatch repair-deficient tumors. Study-wide points: Rapid post-treatment expansion, then contraction, generally preceding radiologic response, marked tumor-resident clones.

Only in-frame clones appear in the TCRdb table, and some are missing; sequencing was by immunoSEQ multiplex PCR. The table shows roughly 110,000 clones, with about three quarters occurring only once. The V gene lost 0 bases and the J gene lost 3 bases, with 18 bases spanning the gap. The CDR3 length is 17 residues. Germline assignment: CDR1 MGHRA and CDR2 YSYEKL. PCR or immunohistochemistry showed mismatch repair deficiency in every enrolled patient. About this clone itself: Antigen specificity is unknown.

Specimen: peripheral blood, collected 60 to 65 weeks after starting pembrolizumab. The receptor's source is an adult with mismatch repair-deficient cancer. The chain has TRBV4-1 and TRBJ2-7, with D possibly TRBD2 on 5 matching bases. CDR3: CASSQDGGVQQNYEQYF. CDR3 nucleotides: TGCGCCAGCAGCCAAGATGGAGGCGTACAGCAGAACTACGAGCAGTACTTC.